One TCR beta chain is described in this entry. Antigen: not known. The PCR had 60 Vbeta and 13 Jbeta primers. Data came from immunoSEQ multiplex PCR; TCRdb stores just in-frame clones and leaves some out. The data contain 150,000 to 200,000 clones, about three quarters of them seen just once; the ten biggest clones take up about 1.4%. This record belongs to a study of cytomegalovirus exposure and HLA in healthy donors. Across the whole study: Assignment to the Caucasian-associated ancestry cluster applied to 75% to 85% of the approximately 390 genotyped donors. Regarding the study as a whole: A few chains tied to CMV proved CMV antigen-specific in vitro. Most TCR sequences were seen very rarely across donors, but some public TCRs occurred in many. The authors listed 180 or so TCR beta chains as cytomegalovirus-associated.

The sequenced sample consisted of PBMCs. The origin of this receptor is a girl aged 10-17 years in good health and CMV-seronegative.

Here the CDR3 DNA reads TGCGCCAGCAGTGAGTCGACTAGCGGGGGAACAGATACGCAGTATTTT. This codes for CASSESTSGGTDTQYF. The chain couples TRBV10-1 to TRBJ2-3; 12 positions match TRBD2. CDR1 and CDR2 from the germline V gene are WNHNN and SYGVQD (reference sequence). Trimming cost V 0 bases and J 3 bases; bases outside gene matches: 1. The CDR3 length is 16 residues.